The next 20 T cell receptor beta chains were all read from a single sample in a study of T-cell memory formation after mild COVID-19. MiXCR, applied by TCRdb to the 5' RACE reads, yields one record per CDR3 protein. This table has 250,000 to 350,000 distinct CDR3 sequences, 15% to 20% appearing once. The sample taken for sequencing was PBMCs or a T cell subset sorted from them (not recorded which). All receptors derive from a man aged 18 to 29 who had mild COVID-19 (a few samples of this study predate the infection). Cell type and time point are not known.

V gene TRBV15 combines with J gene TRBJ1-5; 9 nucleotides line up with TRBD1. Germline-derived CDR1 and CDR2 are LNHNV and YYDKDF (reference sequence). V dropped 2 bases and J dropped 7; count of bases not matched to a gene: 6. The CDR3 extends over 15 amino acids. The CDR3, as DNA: TGTGCCACCAGCAGACAGGGACAGGGACACCAGCCCCAGCATTTT. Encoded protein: CATSRQGQGHQPQHF. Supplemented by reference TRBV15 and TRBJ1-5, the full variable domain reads DAMVIQNPRYQVTQFGKPVTLSCSQTLNHNVMYWYQQKSSQAPKLLFHYYDKDFNNEADTPDNFQSRRPNTSFCFLDIRSPGLGDTAMYLCATSRQGQGHQPQHFGDGTRLSIL.

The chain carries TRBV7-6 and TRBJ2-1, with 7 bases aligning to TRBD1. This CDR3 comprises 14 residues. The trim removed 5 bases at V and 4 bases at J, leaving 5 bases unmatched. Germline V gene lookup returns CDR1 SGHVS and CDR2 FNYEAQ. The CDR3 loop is CASSKLTGYNEQFF. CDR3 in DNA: TGTGCCAGCAGCAAATTGACAGGGTACAATGAGCAGTTCTTC.

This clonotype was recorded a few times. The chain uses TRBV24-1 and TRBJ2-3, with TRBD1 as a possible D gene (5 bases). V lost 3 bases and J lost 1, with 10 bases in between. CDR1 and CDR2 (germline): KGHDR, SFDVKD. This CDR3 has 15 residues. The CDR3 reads CATSDQGRGTDTQYF. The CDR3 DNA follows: TGTGCCACCAGTGATCAGGGTAGAGGCACAGATACGCAGTATTTT.

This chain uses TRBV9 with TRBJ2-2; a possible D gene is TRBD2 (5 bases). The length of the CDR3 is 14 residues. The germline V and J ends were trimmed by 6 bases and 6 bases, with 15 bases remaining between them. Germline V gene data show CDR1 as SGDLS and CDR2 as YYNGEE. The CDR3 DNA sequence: TGTGCCAGCACCGTGGGCGGGCTTCCCGGGGAGCTGTTTTTT. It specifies CASTVGGLPGELFF.

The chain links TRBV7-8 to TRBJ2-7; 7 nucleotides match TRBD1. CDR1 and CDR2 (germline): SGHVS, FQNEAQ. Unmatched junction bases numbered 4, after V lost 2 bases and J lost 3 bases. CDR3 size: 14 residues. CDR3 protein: CASSLSDRVYEQYV. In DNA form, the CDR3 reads TGTGCCAGCAGCTTAAGTGACAGGGTCTACGAGCAGTACGTC.

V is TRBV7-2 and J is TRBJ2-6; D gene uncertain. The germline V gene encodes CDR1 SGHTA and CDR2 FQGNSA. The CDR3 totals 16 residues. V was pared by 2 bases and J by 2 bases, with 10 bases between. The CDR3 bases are TGTGCCAGCAGCTTAATGGGATTGACTGGGGCCAACGTCCTGACTTTC. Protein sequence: CASSLMGLTGANVLTF.

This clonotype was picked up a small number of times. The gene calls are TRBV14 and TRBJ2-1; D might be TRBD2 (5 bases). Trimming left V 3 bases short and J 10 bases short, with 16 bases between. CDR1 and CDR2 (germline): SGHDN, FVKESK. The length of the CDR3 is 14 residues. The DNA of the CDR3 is TGTGCCAGCAGCCACGTTCCCGGGGTGGGGGAGCAGTTCTTC. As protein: CASSHVPGVGEQFF.

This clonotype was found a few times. The CDR3 DNA reads as TGTGCCAGCAGCGCGACAGGGGCCCCCTCTGTATCTGGCTACACCTTC. Encoded protein: CASSATGAPSVSGYTF. The gene calls are TRBV9 and TRBJ1-2; 8 positions match TRBD1. Looked up from germline, CDR1 is SGDLS and CDR2 is YYNGEE. Losses at the gene ends were 3 bases for V and 7 bases for J; bases not matched to a gene: 14. The CDR3 has 16 residues.

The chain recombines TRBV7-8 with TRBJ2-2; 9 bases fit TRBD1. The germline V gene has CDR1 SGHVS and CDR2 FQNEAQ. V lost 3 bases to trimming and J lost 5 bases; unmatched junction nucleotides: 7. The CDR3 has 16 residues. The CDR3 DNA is TGTGCCAGCAGCTTCAGAACAGGGGGCGAAACCGGGGAGCTGTTTTTT. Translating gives CASSFRTGGETGELFF.

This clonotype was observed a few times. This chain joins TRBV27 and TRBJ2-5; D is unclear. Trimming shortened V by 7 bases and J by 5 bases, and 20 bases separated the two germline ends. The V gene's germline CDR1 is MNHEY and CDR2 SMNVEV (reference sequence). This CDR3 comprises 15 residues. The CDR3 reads CASNPIGQLGETQYF. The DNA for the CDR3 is TGTGCCAGCAATCCTATAGGGCAGTTGGGGGAGACCCAGTACTTC.

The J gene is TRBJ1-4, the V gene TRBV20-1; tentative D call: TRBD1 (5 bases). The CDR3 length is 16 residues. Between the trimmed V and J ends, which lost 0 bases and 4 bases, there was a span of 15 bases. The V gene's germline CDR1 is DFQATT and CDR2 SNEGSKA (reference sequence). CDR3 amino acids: CSARDSAGLDNEKLFF. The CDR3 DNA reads TGCAGTGCTAGAGATTCGGCAGGGCTTGATAATGAAAAACTGTTTTTT.

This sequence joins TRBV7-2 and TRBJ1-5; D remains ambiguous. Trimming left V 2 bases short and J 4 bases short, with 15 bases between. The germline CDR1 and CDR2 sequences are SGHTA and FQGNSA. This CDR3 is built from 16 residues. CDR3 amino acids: CASSLSAKTLNQPQHF. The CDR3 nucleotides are TGTGCCAGCAGCTTATCGGCAAAGACCCTAAATCAGCCCCAGCATTTT.

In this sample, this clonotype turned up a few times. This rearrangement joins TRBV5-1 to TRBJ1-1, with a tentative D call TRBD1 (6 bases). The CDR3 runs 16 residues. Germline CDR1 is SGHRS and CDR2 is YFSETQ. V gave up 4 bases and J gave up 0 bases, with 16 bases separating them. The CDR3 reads CASSPPLSGVNTEAFF. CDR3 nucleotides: TGCGCCAGCAGCCCCCCCTTGTCAGGGGTGAACACTGAAGCTTTCTTT.

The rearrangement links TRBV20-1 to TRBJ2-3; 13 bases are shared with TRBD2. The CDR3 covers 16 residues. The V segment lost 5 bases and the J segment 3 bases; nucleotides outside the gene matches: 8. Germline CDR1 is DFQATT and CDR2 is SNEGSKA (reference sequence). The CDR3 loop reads CSAFMWTSGGTDTQYF. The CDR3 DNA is TGCAGTGCTTTTATGTGGACTAGCGGGGGAACAGATACGCAGTATTTT.

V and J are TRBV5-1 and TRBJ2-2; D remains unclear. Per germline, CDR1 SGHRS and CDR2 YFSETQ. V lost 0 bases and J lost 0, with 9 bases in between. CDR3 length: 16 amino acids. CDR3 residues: CASSLVGFANTGELFF. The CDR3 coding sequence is TGCGCCAGCAGCTTGGTAGGGTTCGCGAACACCGGGGAGCTGTTTTTT.

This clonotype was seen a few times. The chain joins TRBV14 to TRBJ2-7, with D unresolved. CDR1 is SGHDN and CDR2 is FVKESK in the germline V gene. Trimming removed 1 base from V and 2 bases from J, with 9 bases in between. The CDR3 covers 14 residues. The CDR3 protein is CASSQGLGAYEQYV. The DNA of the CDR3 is TGTGCCAGCAGCCAAGGACTTGGGGCCTACGAGCAGTACGTC.

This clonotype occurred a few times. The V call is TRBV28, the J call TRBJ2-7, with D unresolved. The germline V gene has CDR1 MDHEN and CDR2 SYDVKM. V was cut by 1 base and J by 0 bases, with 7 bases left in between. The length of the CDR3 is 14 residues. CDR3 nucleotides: TGTGCCAGCAGTTTATCGTCAGCCTCCTACGAGCAGTACTTC. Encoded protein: CASSLSSASYEQYF.

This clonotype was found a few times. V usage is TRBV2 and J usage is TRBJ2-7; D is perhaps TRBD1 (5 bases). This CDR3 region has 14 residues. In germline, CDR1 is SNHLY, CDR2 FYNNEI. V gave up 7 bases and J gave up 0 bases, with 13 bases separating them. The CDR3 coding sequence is TGTGCCAGCATGAGGCAGGGTACCTCCTACGAGCAGTACTTC. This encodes CASMRQGTSYEQYF.

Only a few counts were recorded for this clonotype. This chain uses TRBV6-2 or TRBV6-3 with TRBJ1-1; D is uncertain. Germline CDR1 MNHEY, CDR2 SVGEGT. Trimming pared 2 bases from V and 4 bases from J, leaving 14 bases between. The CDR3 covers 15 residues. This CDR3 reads CASSYDPAVGTEAFF. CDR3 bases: TGTGCCAGCAGTTACGATCCGGCGGTGGGCACTGAAGCTTTCTTT.

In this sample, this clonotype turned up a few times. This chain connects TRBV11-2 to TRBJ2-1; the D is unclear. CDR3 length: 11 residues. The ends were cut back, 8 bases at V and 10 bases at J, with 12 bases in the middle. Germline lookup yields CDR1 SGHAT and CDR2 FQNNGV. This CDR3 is CASRETPEQFF. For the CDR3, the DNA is TGTGCCAGCCGCGAAACTCCGGAGCAGTTCTTC. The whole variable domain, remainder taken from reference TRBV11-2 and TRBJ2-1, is EAGVAQSPRYKIIEKRQSVAFWCNPISGHATLYWYQQILGQGPKLLIQFQNNGVVDDSQLPKDRFSAERLKGVDSTLKIQPAKLEDSAVYLCASRETPEQFFGPGTRLTVL.